This T cell receptor (beta chain) was identified in a study of human T cells and chemical hapten exposure. Study overall: Investigators sensitized about 2 cm by about 2 cm of upper inner arm skin with 2% DPC. Patch testing was performed with 0.01% DPC on the upper back, with reading at 6 days.

The CDR3 covers 14 residues. Germline CDR1 is ENHRY and CDR2 is SYGVKD. TCRdb used MiXCR to reprocess the RACE reads, holding one entry per CDR3 protein. Of some 180,000 distinct CDR3 sequences listed, about 22% are singletons. As to time point: patch test 3, about 24 weeks after DPC sensitization. Treatment meaning: therapeutic diphenylcyclopropenone sensitization with weekly scalp DPC. Alopecia patients, 18 to 70 years old and DPC-suitable, served as donors. Comments on this clonotype: The antigen remains unidentified. Its ends do not fully match the called genes, so a read error is possible.

Broader study findings: Unchanged with DPC sensitization were TCRs above 1 in 1000 frequency.

The clonotype comes from a woman aged 40 to 55 with alopecia areata. Some clones in this sample may be carry-over from other donors' samples. The sample in question was whole blood, obtained in connection with sensitization to the hapten diphenylcyclopropenone (DPC). V is TRBV10-3 and J is TRBJ1-3, with no clear D. This CDR3 is CAISSDSSGNTICF. The DNA for the CDR3 is TGTGCCATCAGCTCAGACTCCTCTGGAAACACCATATGTTTT.